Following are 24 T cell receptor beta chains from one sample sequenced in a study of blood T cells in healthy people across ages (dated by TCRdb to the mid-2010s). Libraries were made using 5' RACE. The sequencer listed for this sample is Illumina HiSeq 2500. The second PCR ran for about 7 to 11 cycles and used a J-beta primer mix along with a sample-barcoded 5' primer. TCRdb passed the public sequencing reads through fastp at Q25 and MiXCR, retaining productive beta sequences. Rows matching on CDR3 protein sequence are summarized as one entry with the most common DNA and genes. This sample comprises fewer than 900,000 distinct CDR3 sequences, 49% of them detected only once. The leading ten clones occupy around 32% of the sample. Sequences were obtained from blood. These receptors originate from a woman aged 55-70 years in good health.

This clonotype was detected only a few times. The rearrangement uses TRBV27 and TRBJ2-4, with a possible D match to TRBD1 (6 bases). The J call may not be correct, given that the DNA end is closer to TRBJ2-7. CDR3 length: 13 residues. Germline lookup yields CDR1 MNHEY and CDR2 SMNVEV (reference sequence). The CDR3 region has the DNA TGTGCCAGCAGTTTAGTCAGGGGAATCGAGCAGTACTTC. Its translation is CASSLVRGIEQYF.

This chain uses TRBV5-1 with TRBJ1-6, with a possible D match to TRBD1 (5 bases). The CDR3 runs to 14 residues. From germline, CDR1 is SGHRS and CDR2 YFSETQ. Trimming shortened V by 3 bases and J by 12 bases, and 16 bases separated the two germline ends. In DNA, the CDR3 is TGCGCCAGCAGCTCCACGGACGGGACCGGACCCCTCCACTTT. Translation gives CASSSTDGTGPLHF.

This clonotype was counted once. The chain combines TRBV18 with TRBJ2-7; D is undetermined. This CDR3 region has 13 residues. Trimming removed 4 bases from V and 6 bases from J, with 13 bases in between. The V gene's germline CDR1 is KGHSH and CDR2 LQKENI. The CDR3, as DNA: TGTGCCAGCTCACGGCAGGATGCAGGCGAGCAGTACTTC. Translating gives CASSRQDAGEQYF.

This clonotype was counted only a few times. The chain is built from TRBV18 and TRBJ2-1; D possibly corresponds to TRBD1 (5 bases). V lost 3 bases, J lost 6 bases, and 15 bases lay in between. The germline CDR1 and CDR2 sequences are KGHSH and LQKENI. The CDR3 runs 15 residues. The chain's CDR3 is CASSPTGPPLNEQFF. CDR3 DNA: TGTGCCAGCTCACCTACAGGTCCTCCCCTCAATGAGCAGTTCTTC.

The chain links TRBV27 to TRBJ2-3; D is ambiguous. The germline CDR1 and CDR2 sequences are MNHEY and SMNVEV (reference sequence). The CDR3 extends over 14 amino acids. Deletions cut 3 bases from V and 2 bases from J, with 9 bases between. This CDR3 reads CASSFSSATDTQYF. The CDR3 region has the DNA TGTGCCAGCAGTTTTTCGAGCGCCACAGATACGCAGTATTTT.

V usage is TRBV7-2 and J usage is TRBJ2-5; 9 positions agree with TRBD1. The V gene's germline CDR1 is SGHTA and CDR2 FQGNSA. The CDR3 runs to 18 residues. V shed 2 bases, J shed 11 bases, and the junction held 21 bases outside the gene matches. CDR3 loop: CASSLFPVGQGTREKQYF. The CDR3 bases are TGTGCCAGCAGCTTATTCCCCGTGGGACAGGGAACGCGGGAGAAGCAGTACTTC.

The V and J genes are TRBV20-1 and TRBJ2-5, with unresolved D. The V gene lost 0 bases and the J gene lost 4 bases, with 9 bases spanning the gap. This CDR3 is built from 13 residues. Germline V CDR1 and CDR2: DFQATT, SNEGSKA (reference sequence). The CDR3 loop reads CSARDDKSETQYF. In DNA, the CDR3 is TGCAGTGCTAGAGATGACAAGTCAGAGACCCAGTACTTC.

This CDR3 reads CASSQEGLAGGGTGELFF. The DNA of the CDR3 is TGTGCCAGCAGCCAAGAAGGGCTAGCGGGAGGTGGAACCGGGGAGCTGTTTTTT. The chain recombines TRBV3-1 with TRBJ2-2; 11 bases match TRBD2. CDR1 and CDR2 (germline): LGHDT, YNNKEL (reference sequence). The ends lost 0 bases at V and 5 bases at J; junction bases unmatched: 8. This CDR3 is 18 amino acids long.

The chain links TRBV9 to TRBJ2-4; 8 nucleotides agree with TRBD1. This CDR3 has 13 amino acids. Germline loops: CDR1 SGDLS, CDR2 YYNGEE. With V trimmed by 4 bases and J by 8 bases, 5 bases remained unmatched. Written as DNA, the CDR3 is TGTGCCAGCAGCCCCGCGGACAGGGACATTCAGTACTTC. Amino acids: CASSPADRDIQYF.

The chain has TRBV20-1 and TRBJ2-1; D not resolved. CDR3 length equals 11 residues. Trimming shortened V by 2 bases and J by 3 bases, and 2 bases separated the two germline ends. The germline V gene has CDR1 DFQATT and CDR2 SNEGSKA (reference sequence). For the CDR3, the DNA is TGCAGTGCTAGACTCTACAATGAGCAGTTCTTC. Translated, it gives CSARLYNEQFF.

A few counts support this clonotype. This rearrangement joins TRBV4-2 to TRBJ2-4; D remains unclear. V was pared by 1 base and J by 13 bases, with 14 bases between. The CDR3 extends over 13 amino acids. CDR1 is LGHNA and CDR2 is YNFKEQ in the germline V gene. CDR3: CASSQVERVLQYF. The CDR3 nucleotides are TGTGCCAGCAGCCAAGTTGAAAGGGTTTTGCAGTACTTC.

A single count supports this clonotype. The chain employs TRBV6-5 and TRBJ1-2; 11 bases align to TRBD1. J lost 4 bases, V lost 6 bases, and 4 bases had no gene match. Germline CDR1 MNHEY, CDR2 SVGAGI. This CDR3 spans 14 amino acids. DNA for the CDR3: TGTGCCAGCAGCTACGGACAGGGGGCCTATGGCTACACCTTC. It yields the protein CASSYGQGAYGYTF.

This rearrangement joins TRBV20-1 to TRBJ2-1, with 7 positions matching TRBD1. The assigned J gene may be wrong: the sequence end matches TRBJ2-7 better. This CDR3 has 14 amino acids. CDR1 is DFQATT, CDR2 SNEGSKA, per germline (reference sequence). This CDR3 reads CSARRGLMYNEQYF. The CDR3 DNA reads TGCAGTGCTAGAAGGGGGCTTATGTACAATGAGCAGTACTTC.

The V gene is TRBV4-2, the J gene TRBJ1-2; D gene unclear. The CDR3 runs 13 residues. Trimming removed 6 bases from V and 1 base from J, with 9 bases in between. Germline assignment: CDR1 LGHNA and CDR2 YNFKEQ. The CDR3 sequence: CASRGSLNYGYTF. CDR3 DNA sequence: TGTGCCAGCAGAGGTTCACTTAACTATGGCTACACCTTC.

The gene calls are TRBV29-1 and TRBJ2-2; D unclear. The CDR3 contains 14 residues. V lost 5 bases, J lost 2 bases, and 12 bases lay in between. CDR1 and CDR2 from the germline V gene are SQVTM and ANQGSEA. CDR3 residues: CSVHGSTNTGELFF. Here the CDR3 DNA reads TGCAGCGTTCACGGGTCGACAAACACCGGGGAGCTGTTTTTT.

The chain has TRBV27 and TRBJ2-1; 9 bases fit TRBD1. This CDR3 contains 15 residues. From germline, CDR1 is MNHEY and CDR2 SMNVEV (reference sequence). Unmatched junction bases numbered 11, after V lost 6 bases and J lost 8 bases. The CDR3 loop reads CASRGSTTGGHEQFF. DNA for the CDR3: TGTGCCAGCAGGGGCTCTACTACAGGGGGCCATGAGCAGTTCTTC.

Here the CDR3 reads CASSGRVDYGYTF. The CDR3 DNA sequence: TGTGCCAGCAGCGGCAGGGTGGACTATGGCTACACCTTC. The chain employs TRBV3-1 and TRBJ1-2; D possibly corresponds to TRBD1 (5 bases). Germline CDR1 and CDR2: LGHDT and YNNKEL (reference sequence). The CDR3 length is 13 residues. V was cut by 5 bases and J by 3 bases, with 10 bases left in between.

The CDR3 spells CASRLAGGGIEQFF. The CDR3 DNA follows: TGTGCCAGCAGACTAGCGGGAGGCGGTATTGAGCAGTTCTTC. The chain is built from TRBV6-2 or TRBV6-3 and TRBJ2-1; 12 positions match TRBD2. CDR1 is MNHEY and CDR2 is SVGEGT in the germline V gene. J was trimmed by 9 bases and V by 6 bases; bases with no gene match: 6. CDR3 length: 14 amino acids.

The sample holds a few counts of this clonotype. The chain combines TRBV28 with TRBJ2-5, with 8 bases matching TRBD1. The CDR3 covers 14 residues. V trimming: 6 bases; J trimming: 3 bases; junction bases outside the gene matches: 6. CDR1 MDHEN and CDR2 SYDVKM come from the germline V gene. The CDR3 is CASRPQGGEETQYF. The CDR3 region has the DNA TGTGCCAGCAGGCCACAGGGGGGAGAAGAGACCCAGTACTTC.

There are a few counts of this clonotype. CDR3 in DNA: TGTGCCAGTAAACCTACAGGGACGCGAGAGACCCAGTACTTC. Its protein product is CASKPTGTRETQYF. V and J are TRBV28 and TRBJ2-4; the D gene is possibly TRBD1 (6 bases). TRBJ2-5 matches the DNA end more closely, so the J call is doubtful. Looked up from germline, CDR1 is MDHEN and CDR2 is SYDVKM. The CDR3 sequence is 14 residues long.

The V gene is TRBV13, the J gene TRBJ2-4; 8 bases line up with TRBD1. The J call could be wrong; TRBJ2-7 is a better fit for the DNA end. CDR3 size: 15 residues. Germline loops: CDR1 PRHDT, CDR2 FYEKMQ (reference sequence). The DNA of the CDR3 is TGTGCCAGCAGCCCCCGGACAGGGAATACTTACGAGCAGTACTTC. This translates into CASSPRTGNTYEQYF.

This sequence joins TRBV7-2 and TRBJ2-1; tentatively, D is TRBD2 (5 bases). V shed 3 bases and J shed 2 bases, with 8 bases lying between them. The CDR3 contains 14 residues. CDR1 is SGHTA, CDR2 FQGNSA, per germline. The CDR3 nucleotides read TGTGCCAGCAGCTTTGGACTCCCCTACAATGAGCAGTTCTTC. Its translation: CASSFGLPYNEQFF.

The CDR3 bases are TGTGCCAGCAGTTACGTGGGGCGCTACGAGCAGTACTTC. Its translation is CASSYVGRYEQYF. The chain has TRBV6-5 and TRBJ2-7; maybe TRBD1 (5 bases). Germline V gene lookup returns CDR1 MNHEY and CDR2 SVGAGI. Trimming pared 2 bases from V and 3 bases from J, leaving 8 bases between. This CDR3 comprises 13 residues.

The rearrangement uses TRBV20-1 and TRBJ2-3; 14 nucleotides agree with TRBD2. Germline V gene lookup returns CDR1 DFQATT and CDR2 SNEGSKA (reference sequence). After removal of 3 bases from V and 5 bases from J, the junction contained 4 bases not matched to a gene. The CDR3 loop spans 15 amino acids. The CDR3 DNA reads TGCAGTGCTAGGGGGACTAGCGGGGGCATAGATACGCAGTATTTT. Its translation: CSARGTSGGIDTQYF.